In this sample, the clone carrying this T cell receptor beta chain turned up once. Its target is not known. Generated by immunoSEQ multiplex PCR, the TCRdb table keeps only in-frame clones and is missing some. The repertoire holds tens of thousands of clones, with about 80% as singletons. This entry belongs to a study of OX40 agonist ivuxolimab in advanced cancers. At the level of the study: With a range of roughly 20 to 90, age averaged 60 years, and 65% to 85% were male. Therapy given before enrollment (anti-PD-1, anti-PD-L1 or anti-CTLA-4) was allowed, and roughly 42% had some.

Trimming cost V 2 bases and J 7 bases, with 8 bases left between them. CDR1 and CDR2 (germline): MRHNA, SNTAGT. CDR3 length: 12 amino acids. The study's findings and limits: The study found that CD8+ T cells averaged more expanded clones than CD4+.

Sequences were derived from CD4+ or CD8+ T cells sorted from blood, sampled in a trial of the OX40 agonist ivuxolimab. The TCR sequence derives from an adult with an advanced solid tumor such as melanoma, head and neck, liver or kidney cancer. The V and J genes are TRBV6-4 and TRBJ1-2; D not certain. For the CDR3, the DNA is TGTGCCAGCAGTGACCAAGGGTTTGGCTACACCTTC. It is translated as CASSDQGFGYTF.